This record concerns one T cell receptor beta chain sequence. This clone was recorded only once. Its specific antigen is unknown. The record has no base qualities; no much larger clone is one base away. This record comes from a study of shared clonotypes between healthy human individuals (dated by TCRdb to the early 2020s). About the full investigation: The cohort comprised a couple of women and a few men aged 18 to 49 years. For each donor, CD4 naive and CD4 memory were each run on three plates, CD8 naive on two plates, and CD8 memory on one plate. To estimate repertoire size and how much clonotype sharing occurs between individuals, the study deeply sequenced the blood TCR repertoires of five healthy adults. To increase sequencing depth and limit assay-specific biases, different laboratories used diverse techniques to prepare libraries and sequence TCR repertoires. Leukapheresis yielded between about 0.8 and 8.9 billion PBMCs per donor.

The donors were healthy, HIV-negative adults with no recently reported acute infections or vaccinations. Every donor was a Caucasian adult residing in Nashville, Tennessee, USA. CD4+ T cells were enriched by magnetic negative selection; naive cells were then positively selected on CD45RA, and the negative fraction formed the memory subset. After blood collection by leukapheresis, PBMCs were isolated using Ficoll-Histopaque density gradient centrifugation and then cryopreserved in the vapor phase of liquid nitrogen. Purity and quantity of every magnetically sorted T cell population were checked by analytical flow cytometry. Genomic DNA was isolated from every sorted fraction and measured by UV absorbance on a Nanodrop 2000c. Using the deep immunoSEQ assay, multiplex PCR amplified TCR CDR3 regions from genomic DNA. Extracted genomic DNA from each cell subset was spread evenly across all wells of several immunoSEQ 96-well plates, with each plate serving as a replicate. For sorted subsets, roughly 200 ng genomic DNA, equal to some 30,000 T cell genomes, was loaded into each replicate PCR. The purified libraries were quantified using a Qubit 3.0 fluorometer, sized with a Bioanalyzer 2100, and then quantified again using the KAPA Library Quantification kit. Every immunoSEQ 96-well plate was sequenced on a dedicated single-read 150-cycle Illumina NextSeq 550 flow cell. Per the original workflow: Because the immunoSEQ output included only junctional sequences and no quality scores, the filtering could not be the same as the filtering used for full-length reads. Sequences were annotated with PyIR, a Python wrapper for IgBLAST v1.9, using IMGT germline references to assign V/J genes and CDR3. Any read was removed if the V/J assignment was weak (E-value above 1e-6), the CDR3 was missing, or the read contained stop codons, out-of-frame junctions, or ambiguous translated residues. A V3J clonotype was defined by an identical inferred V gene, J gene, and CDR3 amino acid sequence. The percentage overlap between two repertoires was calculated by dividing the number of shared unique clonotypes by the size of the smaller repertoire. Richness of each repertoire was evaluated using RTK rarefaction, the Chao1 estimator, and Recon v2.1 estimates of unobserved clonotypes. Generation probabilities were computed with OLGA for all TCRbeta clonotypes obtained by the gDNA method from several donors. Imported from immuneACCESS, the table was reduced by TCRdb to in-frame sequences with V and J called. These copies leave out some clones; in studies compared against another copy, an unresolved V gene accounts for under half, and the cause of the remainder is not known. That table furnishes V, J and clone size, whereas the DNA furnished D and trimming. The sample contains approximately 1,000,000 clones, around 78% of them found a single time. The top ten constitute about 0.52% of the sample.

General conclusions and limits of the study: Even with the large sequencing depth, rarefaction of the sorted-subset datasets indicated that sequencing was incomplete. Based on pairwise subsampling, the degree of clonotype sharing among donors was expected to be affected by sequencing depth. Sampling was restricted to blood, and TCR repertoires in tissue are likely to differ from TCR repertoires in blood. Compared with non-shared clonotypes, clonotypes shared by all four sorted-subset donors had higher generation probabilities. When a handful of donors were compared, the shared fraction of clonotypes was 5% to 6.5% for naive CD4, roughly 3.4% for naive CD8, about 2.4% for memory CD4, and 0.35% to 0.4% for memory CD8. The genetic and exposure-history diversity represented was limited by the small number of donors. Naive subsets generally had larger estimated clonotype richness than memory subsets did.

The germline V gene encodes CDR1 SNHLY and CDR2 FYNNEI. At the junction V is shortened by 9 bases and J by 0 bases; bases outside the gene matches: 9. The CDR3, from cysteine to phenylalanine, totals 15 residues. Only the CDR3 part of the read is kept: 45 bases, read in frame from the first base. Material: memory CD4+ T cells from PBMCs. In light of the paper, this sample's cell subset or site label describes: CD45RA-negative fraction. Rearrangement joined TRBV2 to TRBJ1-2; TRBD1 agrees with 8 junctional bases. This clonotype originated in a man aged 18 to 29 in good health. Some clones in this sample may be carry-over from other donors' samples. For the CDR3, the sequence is CASLPGQGANYGYTF. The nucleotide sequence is TGTGCCAGTCTCCCAGGACAGGGTGCTAACTATGGCTACACCTTC.